This record looks at one T cell receptor (beta chain) sequence and its context. This clone was recorded only once. Its antigen remains undetermined. No base quality information exists; no much larger clone differs at one position. CDR1 and CDR2, looked up from the germline V gene, are SQVTM and ANQGSEA. The junction carries 14 bases between V and J, which are trimmed by 7 bases and 2 bases respectively. The CDR3 sequence holds 13 residues, the cysteine and phenylalanine included. Just CDR3 DNA is preserved here, 39 bases in frame from base 1. Genomic DNA was isolated from the sorted cells so that the TCRbeta CDR3 region could be sequenced. TCRbeta CDR3 regions were sequenced using the immunoSEQ Assay. TCRdb stores this immuneACCESS table with in-frame sequences only. Part of the clones is absent; in the studies checked, under half of the shortfall reflects unresolved V genes, and no reason is known for the rest. The sample includes about 64,000 clones, with 75% to 90% observed a single time. Roughly an eighth of the sample lies in the top ten.

Patients with a history of autoimmune disease or receiving systemic immunosuppression were excluded from the trial. Peripheral blood for TCR sequencing was drawn from every dose cohort at baseline, at cycle 4 day 1 and at cycle 7 day 1. Samples came from an open-label, multicenter, first-in-human phase I dose-escalation trial of ivuxolimab. Adults with locally advanced or metastatic melanoma, renal cell, hepatocellular, or head and neck squamous cell carcinoma were enrolled in the trial. Before TCR sequencing, CD4+ T cells and CD8+ T cells were sorted from peripheral blood as separate populations. The data were taken from a study of OX40 agonist ivuxolimab in advanced cancers. General notes on the study: Ivuxolimab, which targeted the costimulatory receptor OX40 (CD134), was an agonistic, fully human IgG2 monoclonal antibody. The dose-escalation cohort was over 70% male with a mean age of approximately 60 years, ranging from roughly 20 to 85. Peripheral TCRbeta sequencing was intended to test whether TCR sequence diversity was altered and clonal T-cell expansion was caused by ivuxolimab. The paper covers the monotherapy dose-escalation part of the phase I ivuxolimab trial, which included N ≈ 54 patients. Intravenous ivuxolimab was administered to patients every 2 weeks at six dose levels: 0.01, 0.1, 0.3, 1.5, 3 and 10 mg/kg. Partial responses were achieved by three dose-escalation patients, of whom one had hepatocellular carcinoma and two had cutaneous melanoma. Among the approximately 54 dose-escalation patients, roughly 20 had hepatocellular carcinoma, roughly 15 melanoma, 9 renal cell carcinoma and 9 head and neck cancer. Prior anti-PD-1, anti-PD-L1 or anti-CTLA-4 therapy was permitted, and checkpoint inhibitors had been received by less than 45% of dose-escalation patients.

Study-wide findings and limitations: Antigen specificity was not determined for the clonally expanded peripheral T cells. After ivuxolimab, CD8+ T cells had more expanded clones than CD4+ T cells on average. In the 0.1-3.0 mg/kg groups, partial responders were among the patients with the lowest normalized peripheral clonal expansion, particularly in CD8+ T cells. Low levels of normalized T-cell clonal expansion were also seen in some patients who did not respond. At doses from 0.1 to 3.0 mg/kg, clonal expansion was seen in both CD4+ and CD8+ blood T cells between baseline and week 6.

The clonotype originates from an adult with an advanced solid tumor such as melanoma, head and neck, liver or kidney cancer. The starting material was CD4+ or CD8+ T cells sorted from blood, obtained in a trial of the OX40 agonist ivuxolimab. This chain is built from TRBV29-1 and TRBJ1-1; TRBD1 is possibly the D segment (5 matching bases). The CDR3 in this case is CSAEGTSNTEAFF. The nucleotide sequence is TGCAGCGCAGAAGGGACTTCTAACACTGAAGCTTTCTTT.